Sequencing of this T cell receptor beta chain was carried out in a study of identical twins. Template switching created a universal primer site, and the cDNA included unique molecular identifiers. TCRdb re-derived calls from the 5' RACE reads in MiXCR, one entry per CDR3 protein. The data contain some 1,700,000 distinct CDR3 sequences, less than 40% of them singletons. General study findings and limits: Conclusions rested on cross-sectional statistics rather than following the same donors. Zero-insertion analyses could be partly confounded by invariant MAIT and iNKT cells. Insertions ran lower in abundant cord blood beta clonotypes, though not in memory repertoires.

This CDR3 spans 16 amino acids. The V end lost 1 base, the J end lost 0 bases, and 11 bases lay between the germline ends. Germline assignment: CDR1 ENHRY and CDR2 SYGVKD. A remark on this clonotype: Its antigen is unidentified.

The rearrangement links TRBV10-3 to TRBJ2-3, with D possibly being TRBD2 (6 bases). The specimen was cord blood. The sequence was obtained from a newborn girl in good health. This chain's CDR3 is CAISEYGGTSTDTQYF. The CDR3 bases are TGTGCCATCAGTGAGTACGGGGGTACAAGCACAGATACGCAGTATTTT.